These 19 T cell receptor beta chains originate from one sample sequenced in a study of graft-versus-host responses after intestinal transplantation. Clones were read by immunoSEQ multiplex PCR, and TCRdb kept only the in-frame ones, dropping some. The sample lists 120,000 or so clones, around 93% occurring once. These receptors are not linked to any known antigen. The material was unstimulated CD8+ T cells sorted from spleen or lymph node cells, obtained before intestinal transplant. The receptors stem from a human donor who received an intestinal transplant.

The genes are TRBV10-2 and TRBJ2-5; the match to TRBD2 covers 10 bases. In germline, CDR1 is WSHSY, CDR2 SAAADI. J lost 5 bases, V lost 1 base, and 1 base had no gene match. This CDR3 comprises 14 residues. Here the CDR3 DNA reads TGCGCCAGCAGTGAGTGGGGACTAGCGGAGACCCAGTACTTC. Residues: CASSEWGLAETQYF.

In its sample, this clone was seen once. The chain links TRBV7-9 to TRBJ2-1, with TRBD1 identical over 11 bases. V shed 3 bases and J 7 bases; nucleotides not matched to a gene: 8. CDR1 and CDR2 (germline): SEHNR, FQNEAQ (reference sequence). This CDR3 contains 16 residues. The DNA of the CDR3 is TGTGCCAGCAGCTTCACCGGGACAGGGGGTAGGAATGAGCAGTTCTTC. It encodes CASSFTGTGGRNEQFF.

V is TRBV30 and J is TRBJ2-7; unclear D gene. Trimming took 3 bases from V and 3 from J, leaving 9 bases between them. The CDR3 totals 12 residues. Germline V gives CDR1 GTSNPN, CDR2 SVGIG (reference sequence). The CDR3, as DNA: TGTGCCTGGAGAGGGCTTCTCTACGAGCAGTACTTC. Amino acid sequence: CAWRGLLYEQYF.

V gene TRBV9 combines with J gene TRBJ1-4; the D is unclear. CDR3 length equals 16 residues. Germline V lookup: CDR1 SGDLS, CDR2 YYNGEE. Trimming removed 3 bases at V and 3 bases at J, with 15 bases between. As DNA, the CDR3 is TGTGCCAGCAGCGACAGTTATGGGTCCTCTAATGAAAAACTGTTTTTT. Amino acids: CASSDSYGSSNEKLFF.

This clone showed up just once. The V and J genes are TRBV4-2 and TRBJ2-1, with D perhaps being TRBD1 or TRBD2 (5 bases each). Germline CDR1 is LGHNA and CDR2 is YNFKEQ. The V end lost 6 bases, the J end lost 10 bases, and 10 bases lay between the germline ends. The CDR3 loop spans 11 amino acids. For the CDR3, the DNA is TGTGCCAGCAGGGGGGTCACGGAGCAGTTCTTC. Encoded protein: CASRGVTEQFF.

This clone was counted a single time. The V call is TRBV7-9, the J call TRBJ2-3; D is uncertain. Germline values: CDR1 SEHNR, CDR2 FQNEAQ (reference sequence). The CDR3 extends over 15 amino acids. V shed 0 bases and J shed 3 bases, with 10 bases lying between them. DNA of the CDR3: TGTGCCAGCAGCTTAGCGGTGGTGGCGACAGATACGCAGTATTTT. This codes for CASSLAVVATDTQYF.

The CDR3 sequence is CSAGKGGSYEQYF. The DNA of the CDR3 is TGCAGCGCCGGTAAGGGGGGCTCCTACGAGCAGTACTTC. The chain is built from TRBV29-1 and TRBJ2-7, with D perhaps TRBD1 or TRBD2 (6 bases each). The V end was cut by 7 bases, the J end by 0 bases, with 13 bases between. This CDR3 is 13 amino acids long. Germline lookup yields CDR1 SQVTM and CDR2 ANQGSEA.

The V and J genes are TRBV9 and TRBJ2-2; 9 positions agree with TRBD1. The V and J ends lost 3 bases and 5 bases, in that order; junction bases with no gene match: 5. Germline lookup yields CDR1 SGDLS and CDR2 YYNGEE. The CDR3 loop spans 15 amino acids. The DNA for the CDR3 is TGTGCCAGCAGCGATGAGGACAGGGGAACCGGGGAGCTGTTTTTT. Its protein product is CASSDEDRGTGELFF.

The chain couples TRBV5-4 to TRBJ2-5, with a possible D match to TRBD2 (5 bases). The CDR3 is made up of 15 amino acids. V was shortened by 1 base and J by 3 bases, with 13 bases between the two germline ends. Germline values: CDR1 SGHNT, CDR2 YYREEE (reference sequence). The chain's CDR3 is CASSLLGAAEETQYF. CDR3 bases: TGTGCCAGCAGCTTGCTGGGAGCCGCTGAAGAGACCCAGTACTTC. Combining the CDR3 with reference TRBV5-4 and TRBJ2-5 gives the whole variable domain ETGVTQSPTHLIKTRGQQVTLRCSSQSGHNTVSWYQQALGQGPQFIFQYYREEENGRGNFPPRFSGLQFPNYSSELNVNALELDDSALYLCASSLLGAAEETQYFGPGTRLLVL.

This chain joins TRBV9 and TRBJ2-2; D unresolved. The germline V gene has CDR1 SGDLS and CDR2 YYNGEE. Trimming removed 4 bases at V and 2 bases at J, with 0 bases between. The CDR3 covers 11 residues. CDR3 protein: CASSNTGELFF. The CDR3 nucleotides read TGTGCCAGCAGCAACACCGGGGAGCTGTTTTTT.

This rearrangement joins TRBV6-1 to TRBJ1-5; TRBD1 is a possible D gene (6 bases). There are 15 residues in the CDR3. CDR1 and CDR2 from the germline V gene are MNHNS and SASEGT. Trimming removed 6 bases at V and 2 bases at J, with 14 bases between. This chain's CDR3 is CASSHTGSGNQPQHF. For the CDR3, the DNA is TGTGCCAGCAGCCATACAGGGAGTGGCAATCAGCCCCAGCATTTT.

The chain combines TRBV27 with TRBJ2-3; 11 nucleotides line up with TRBD2. The germline CDR1 and CDR2 sequences are MNHEY and SMNVEV (reference sequence). The CDR3 is 15 amino acids. With 5 bases clipped from V and 6 bases from J, the junction kept 7 bases outside the gene matches. The CDR3 nucleotides are TGTGCCAGCAGTATAGCGGGAGGGTTTATGGATACGCAGTATTTT. It encodes CASSIAGGFMDTQYF.

V usage is TRBV11-2 and J usage is TRBJ2-7; 8 bases are shared with TRBD2. The CDR3 runs to 15 residues. The germline V gene encodes CDR1 SGHAT and CDR2 FQNNGV. Germline trimming cut 1 base from V and 0 bases from J; bases unmatched to any gene: 2. In nucleotides, the CDR3 is TGTGCCAGCAGCTTAGGGAGCGGGAGCTCCTACGAGCAGTACTTC. This codes for CASSLGSGSSYEQYF.

The V gene is TRBV28, the J gene TRBJ2-1; a weak D match, TRBD1 (5 bases). The germline V gene encodes CDR1 MDHEN and CDR2 SYDVKM. The CDR3 spans 14 residues. Trimming cost V 6 bases and J 7 bases, with 16 bases left between them. In nucleotides, the CDR3 is TGTGCCAGCAGCCGCTGGGGCGAAGGAAATGAGCAGTTCTTC. This codes for CASSRWGEGNEQFF.

The J gene is TRBJ1-2, the V gene TRBV27; D is uncertain. Germline loops: CDR1 MNHEY, CDR2 SMNVEV (reference sequence). Trimming removed 3 bases at V and 6 bases at J, with 17 bases between. The CDR3 spans 15 residues. The CDR3 DNA sequence: TGTGCCAGCAGTTTTAACCCAACGGGTATGGATGGCTACACCTTC. Residues: CASSFNPTGMDGYTF.

This clone came up once. The genes are TRBV27 and TRBJ2-7; the match to TRBD2 covers 8 bases. Germline-derived CDR1 and CDR2 are MNHEY and SMNVEV (reference sequence). This CDR3 has 18 amino acids. Trimming took 3 bases from V and 2 from J; bases not matched to a gene: 15. The CDR3 sequence is CASSFSRSSSGLAYEQYF. The CDR3, as DNA: TGTGCCAGCAGTTTTTCTAGAAGCTCTAGCGGGTTAGCCTACGAGCAGTACTTC.

This chain joins TRBV27 and TRBJ2-1; 9 nucleotides match TRBD2. There are 17 residues in the CDR3. Germline assignment: CDR1 MNHEY and CDR2 SMNVEV (reference sequence). V dropped 2 bases and J dropped 2; count of bases not matched to a gene: 7. CDR3 bases: TGTGCCAGCAGTTTAAGCCTTGGCGGGAGGGCCTACAATGAGCAGTTCTTC. Amino acids: CASSLSLGGRAYNEQFF.

The CDR3 reads CASSRKPGQGAEEQYF. The CDR3 DNA reads as TGTGCCAGCAGCAGAAAACCGGGACAGGGGGCTGAAGAGCAGTACTTC. This chain links TRBV14 with TRBJ2-7; 12 bases fit TRBD1. Looked up from germline, CDR1 is SGHDN and CDR2 is FVKESK. CDR3 length: 16 residues. With 5 bases clipped from V and 7 bases from J, the junction kept 12 bases outside the gene matches.

The rearrangement links TRBV5-4 to TRBJ2-2; D not certain. This CDR3 region has 13 residues. Trimming cost V 0 bases and J 4 bases, with 4 bases left between them. CDR1 is SGHNT, CDR2 YYREEE, per germline (reference sequence). In DNA form, the CDR3 reads TGTGCCAGCAGCTTGGAGGTCACCGGGGAGCTGTTTTTT. Translation: CASSLEVTGELFF. Full variable domain (missing parts from reference TRBV5-4 and TRBJ2-2): ETGVTQSPTHLIKTRGQQVTLRCSSQSGHNTVSWYQQALGQGPQFIFQYYREEENGRGNFPPRFSGLQFPNYSSELNVNALELDDSALYLCASSLEVTGELFFGEGSRLTVL.